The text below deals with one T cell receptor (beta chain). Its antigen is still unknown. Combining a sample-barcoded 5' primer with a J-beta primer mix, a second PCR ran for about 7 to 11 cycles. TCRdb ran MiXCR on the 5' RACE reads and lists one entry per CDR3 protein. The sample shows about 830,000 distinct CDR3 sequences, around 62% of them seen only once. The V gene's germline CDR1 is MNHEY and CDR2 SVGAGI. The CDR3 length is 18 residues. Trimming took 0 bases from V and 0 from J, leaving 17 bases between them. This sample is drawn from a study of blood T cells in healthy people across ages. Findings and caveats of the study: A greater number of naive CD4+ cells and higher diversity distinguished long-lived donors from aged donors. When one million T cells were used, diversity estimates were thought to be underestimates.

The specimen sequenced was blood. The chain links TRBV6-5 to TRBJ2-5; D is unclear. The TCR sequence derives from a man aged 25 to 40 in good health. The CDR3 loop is CASSYSVSGPSHQETQYF. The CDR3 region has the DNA TGTGCCAGCAGTTACTCCGTATCCGGGCCTTCCCACCAAGAGACCCAGTACTTC.